Listed below are T cell receptor beta chains from one sample, sequenced in a study of cytotoxic CD8 clonotypes in ibrutinib-treated CLL. Data came from immunoSEQ multiplex PCR; TCRdb stores just in-frame clones and leaves some out. The table includes some 10,000 clones, around 81% detected once. The material was PBMCs, obtained at disease progression, from a patient treated with ibrutinib. The receptors here all came from a human donor with chronic lymphocytic leukemia. CDR3s include the opening cysteine and the closing phenylalanine or tryptophan. The D gene is left open where the match is weak. Size is stated for part of the rows, as once, few or many counts, or as a class when the clone is expanded.

- | - | TRBJ2-7 | TRBV7-9 | TGTGCCAGCAGCTTGTCCGCTTACGAGCAGTACTTC | CASSLSAYEQYF
- | - | TRBJ1-5 | TRBV19 | TGTGCCAGTATTGGGGCAGACTATAGCAATCAGCCCCAGCATTTT | CASIGADYSNQPQHF
- | - | TRBJ1-4 | TRBV30 | TGTGCCTGGAGTGGGGACGCCCAGAGGACTAATGAAAAACTGTTTTTT | CAWSGDAQRTNEKLFF
- | few | TRBJ2-1 | TRBV30 | TGTGCCTGGATGGATGAGCAGTTCTTC | CAWMDEQFF
TRBD1 | - | TRBJ2-1 | TRBV27 | TGTGCCAGCAGCCGACAGGGAACCTACAATGAGCAGTTCTTC | CASSRQGTYNEQFF
- | - | TRBJ2-7 | TRBV9 | TGTGCCAGCAGCGTAGCAGCGACTACTTACTACGAGCAGTACTTC | CASSVAATTYYEQYF
- | - | TRBJ2-3 | TRBV9 | TGTGCCAGCAGCCTTCGAGGCTTTAGAGGGGATACGCAGTATTTT | CASSLRGFRGDTQYF
- | - | TRBJ1-2 | TRBV29-1 | TGCAGCGGGGGTTCCCCGGAATTGGGCTACACCTTC | CSGGSPELGYTF
TRBD2 | - | TRBJ2-1 | TRBV11-1 | TGTGCCAGCAGCTTAGTACTAGCGGGAGGTGAGCAGTTCTTC | CASSLVLAGGEQFF
TRBD2 | - | TRBJ2-3 | TRBV29-1 | TGCAGCGTTGGCTCCCGAGGGACTAGCGACCCAGATACGCAGTATTTT | CSVGSRGTSDPDTQYF
- | - | TRBJ1-5 | TRBV18 | TGTGCCAGCTCACCGAACGGACTGAATAGCAATCAGCCCCAGCATTTT | CASSPNGLNSNQPQHF
- | once | TRBJ2-1 | TRBV19 | TGTGCCAGTAGTATCAACAGGGCGGACAATGAGCAGTTCTTC | CASSINRADNEQFF
TRBD1 | - | TRBJ2-7 | TRBV11-1 | TGTGCCAGCAGTCCGGGACAGCGACCCTACTCCTACGAGCAGTACTTC | CASSPGQRPYSYEQYF
TRBD2 | - | TRBJ2-7 | TRBV19 | TGTGCCAGTAGTATAGATTGGCTAGCGGGGGCCTACGAGCAGTACTTC | CASSIDWLAGAYEQYF
- | - | TRBJ1-5 | TRBV7-9 | TGTGCCAGCAGCTTAGCGGAAGGGAGTACAACCAATCAGCCCCAGCATTTT | CASSLAEGSTTNQPQHF
- | once | TRBJ2-4 | TRBV7-8 | TGTGCCAGCAGCTTAGACCGCCGGGGTTATATGTACTTC | CASSLDRRGYMYF
- | - | TRBJ1-1 | TRBV7-3 | TGTGCCAGCAGCTTAGGAACATCTGAAGCTTTCTTT | CASSLGTSEAFF
TRBD2 | few | TRBJ2-7 | TRBV5-1 | TGCGCCAGCAGCCCTAGCGGGTACTCCTACGAGCAGTACTTC | CASSPSGYSYEQYF
TRBD2 | - | TRBJ2-2 | TRBV30 | TGTGCCTGGAGACCAGGACTAGCGGGAGCGTACACCGGGGAGCTGTTTTTT | CAWRPGLAGAYTGELFF
- | - | TRBJ2-5 | TRBV7-9 | TGTGCCAGCAGCTTAGGGGTGTACCAAGAGACCCAGTACTTC | CASSLGVYQETQYF
- | - | TRBJ1-3 | TRBV10-2 | TGCGCCAGCAGTTCCCCCGGGTACGCAGGGAAATTAACTACTGGAAACACCATATATTTT | CASSSPGYAGKLTTGNTIYF
- | once | TRBJ2-1 | TRBV6-4 | TGTGCCAGCAGTGTGTCCGGGCGGGAGCAGTTCTTC | CASSVSGREQFF
TRBD2 | once | TRBJ2-2 | TRBV30 | TGTGCCTGGAGTCGACTAGCGGACGACACCGGGGAGCTGTTTTTT | CAWSRLADDTGELFF
TRBD2 | - | TRBJ2-1 | TRBV7-3 | TGTGCCAGCAGCCCACGGACTAGCGAGCGCTACAATGAGCAGTTCTTC | CASSPRTSERYNEQFF
- | - | TRBJ2-7 | TRBV7-8 | TGTGCCAGCAGCCCCCTCGGGATGGGGGCCTACGAGCAGTACTTC | CASSPLGMGAYEQYF
- | - | TRBJ2-7 | TRBV7-7 | TGTGCTAGCAGCTTAGAGGAGCGAGGAGAGCAGTACTTC | CASSLEERGEQYF
TRBD2 | - | TRBJ2-7 | TRBV19 | TGTGCCAGTAGTCTAGGACTAGCGGGGTACTACGAGCAGTACTTC | CASSLGLAGYYEQYF
- | - | TRBJ1-5 | TRBV6-5 | TGTGCCAGCAGTTATTCAGGGGACGGACAGCCCCAGCATTTT | CASSYSGDGQPQHF
TRBD1 | - | TRBJ1-1 | TRBV10-3 | TGTGCCACCGTACAGGGGATTAATACTGAAGCTTTCTTT | CATVQGINTEAFF
- | - | TRBJ1-4 | TRBV5-1 | TGCGCCAGCAGCTTAGGACATATAGCTAATGGAAAACTGTTTTTT | CASSLGHIANGKLFF